The 18 T cell receptor beta chains below all came from one sample that was sequenced in a study of blood T cell repertoires in COVID-19. Libraries were prepared by immunoSEQ multiplex PCR; TCRdb keeps only in-frame clonotypes and omits some of them. The sample lists some 180,000 clones, over 80% occurring once. Specimen: peripheral blood. Receptor source: a woman aged 60-70 years with COVID-19, enrolled during active disease.

The chain combines TRBV11-1 with TRBJ2-7; 8 bases fit TRBD2. Losses at the gene ends were 2 bases for V and 2 bases for J; bases not matched to a gene: 2. This CDR3 contains 14 residues. Germline CDR1 reads SGHAT; CDR2 reads FQDESV (reference sequence). CDR3 residues: CASSLLAGPYEQYF. The CDR3 nucleotides read TGTGCCAGCAGCTTATTAGCGGGGCCCTACGAGCAGTACTTC.

V is TRBV27 and J is TRBJ1-2; possibly TRBD1 for D (6 bases). V was pared by 6 bases and J by 4 bases, with 15 bases between. Per germline, CDR1 MNHEY and CDR2 SMNVEV (reference sequence). The CDR3 is 14 amino acids. The CDR3 DNA follows: TGTGCCAGCAGGATGGACAGCCAGTTCTATGGCTACACCTTC. As protein: CASRMDSQFYGYTF.

The chain uses TRBV7-8 and TRBJ1-3; a possible D gene is TRBD1 (5 bases). Per the germline V gene, CDR1 is SGHVS and CDR2 is FQNEAQ. The CDR3 totals 16 residues. Deletions cut 2 bases from V and 4 bases from J, with 15 bases between. The CDR3, as DNA: TGTGCCAGCAGCTTATTGGGGGGTAGTACAGGAAACACCATATATTTT. It yields the protein CASSLLGGSTGNTIYF.

This rearrangement joins TRBV7-2 to TRBJ1-6; D possibly corresponds to TRBD1 (6 bases). CDR1 is SGHTA and CDR2 is FQGNSA in the germline V gene. V shed 2 bases and J shed 6 bases, with 8 bases lying between them. The CDR3 covers 14 residues. DNA for the CDR3: TGTGCCAGCAGCTTAAGCAGGGGTAATTCACCCCTCCACTTT. Protein sequence: CASSLSRGNSPLHF.

The V gene is TRBV7-2, the J gene TRBJ2-1; TRBD1 matches at 8 bases. Germline trimming cut 8 bases from V and 10 bases from J; bases unmatched to any gene: 7. CDR3 length: 12 residues. Germline values: CDR1 SGHTA, CDR2 FQGNSA. CDR3 coding DNA: TGTGCCAGCTTCCCAGGGGGCTCCGAGCAGTTCTTC. Encoded protein: CASFPGGSEQFF.

This sequence joins TRBV27 and TRBJ1-2; 9 bases agree with TRBD1. The CDR3 is made up of 16 amino acids. J lost 4 bases, V lost 5 bases, and 11 bases had no gene match. The germline V gene encodes CDR1 MNHEY and CDR2 SMNVEV (reference sequence). The CDR3 sequence: CASSPTDRGTLYGYTF. The CDR3 DNA follows: TGTGCCAGCAGTCCGACCGACAGGGGGACCCTCTATGGCTACACCTTC.

The chain uses TRBV30 and TRBJ2-2; 7 bases match TRBD2. This CDR3 is 15 amino acids long. CDR1 is GTSNPN, CDR2 SVGIG, per germline (reference sequence). V gave up 4 bases and J gave up 4 bases; unmatched junction bases: 9. DNA for the CDR3: TGTGCCTGGACCCTGGAGCGGGAACCCACCGGGGAGCTGTTTTTT. Protein product: CAWTLEREPTGELFF.

This clone was counted a single time. The chain uses TRBV29-1 and TRBJ1-4; TRBD1 agrees at 7 bases. This CDR3 comprises 11 residues. J gave up 13 bases and V 5 bases, and 7 bases lay outside the gene matches. The germline CDR1 and CDR2 sequences are SQVTM and ANQGSEA. The CDR3 DNA sequence: TGCAGCGTTCAGGGGGGATCTACACTGTTTTTT. This sequence encodes CSVQGGSTLFF.

In this sample, this clone turned up a few times. V is TRBV3-1 (or the pseudogene TRBV3-2) and J is TRBJ2-7, with 12 nucleotides matching TRBD2. Germline CDR1 reads LGHDT; CDR2 reads YNNKEL (reference sequence). The CDR3 runs to 15 residues. V lost 5 bases, J lost 10 bases, and 12 bases stayed unmatched. The CDR3 spells CASSSQPLAGGPQYF. The DNA of the CDR3 is TGTGCCAGCAGCTCACAACCGCTAGCGGGAGGGCCCCAGTACTTC.

J is TRBJ1-1 and V is TRBV7-6; 8 bases agree with TRBD1. V lost 6 bases, J lost 2 bases, and 8 bases stayed unmatched. CDR1 is SGHVS, CDR2 FNYEAQ, per germline. The CDR3 runs 15 residues. In DNA form, the CDR3 reads TGTGCCAGCAGTCAACGGACAGGGTCCAACACTGAAGCTTTCTTT. The encoded protein is CASSQRTGSNTEAFF.

The chain carries TRBV21-1 and TRBJ1-4; the table's TRBD1 call for D was not verified on the DNA. TRBV21-1 is described as a pseudogene. The CDR3 has 20 amino acids. CDR3 protein: CASNVGDREIISASHEKLFF. The CDR3 DNA reads TGTGCCAGCAACGTTGGAGACAGGGAAATTATATCCGCCTCCCATGAAAAACTGTTTTTT.

The chain uses TRBV5-1 and TRBJ2-3; no reliable D call. Between the trimmed V and J ends, which lost 3 bases and 4 bases, there was a span of 15 bases. The germline CDR1 and CDR2 sequences are SGHRS and YFSETQ. The CDR3 extends over 15 amino acids. In DNA, the CDR3 is TGCGCCAGCAGCTCCACCCAGATCCGTGCAGATACGCAGTATTTT. Translated: CASSSTQIRADTQYF.

The CDR3 is CASSQDKLHNTGELFF. As DNA, the CDR3 is TGTGCCAGCAGCCAAGATAAACTCCATAACACCGGGGAGCTGTTTTTT. The chain uses TRBV3-1 (or the pseudogene TRBV3-2) and TRBJ2-2, with D uncertain. Trimming pared 0 bases from V and 2 bases from J, leaving 10 bases between. CDR1 and CDR2 from the germline V gene are LGHDT and YNNKEL (reference sequence). CDR3 length equals 16 residues.

The rearrangement links TRBV7-2 to TRBJ2-1; 7 bases agree with TRBD2. CDR3 length: 16 amino acids. With V trimmed by 1 base and J by 10 bases, 13 bases remained unmatched. CDR1 and CDR2 (germline): SGHTA, FQGNSA. The CDR3 bases are TGTGCCAGCAGCTTAGTGTCGCTAGCGGCGATACGGGAGCAGTTCTTC. Translating it yields CASSLVSLAAIREQFF.

The genes are TRBV11-3 and TRBJ2-1; D gene uncertain. V lost 2 bases and J lost 9, with 14 bases in between. The CDR3 is 14 residues long. Germline lookup yields CDR1 SGHNT and CDR2 YENEEA. The CDR3 sequence: CASSLSSAVGEQFF. DNA of the CDR3: TGTGCCAGCAGCTTATCGTCGGCGGTTGGTGAGCAGTTCTTC.

This rearrangement joins TRBV28 to TRBJ2-3, with 9 bases fitting TRBD2. The CDR3 loop spans 16 amino acids. The germline V gene has CDR1 MDHEN and CDR2 SYDVKM. The trim removed 3 bases at V and 1 base at J, leaving 5 bases unmatched. CDR3 amino acids: CASSLGGRGRTDTQYF. The CDR3 DNA reads as TGTGCCAGCAGTTTGGGCGGGAGGGGGCGCACAGATACGCAGTATTTT.

This clone was detected once. The chain joins TRBV9 to TRBJ1-1, with 9 bases identical to TRBD1. The CDR3 spans 15 residues. Losses at the gene ends were 3 bases for V and 5 bases for J; bases not matched to a gene: 8. CDR1 is SGDLS, CDR2 YYNGEE, per germline. The CDR3 loop is CASSGVDRGGTEAFF. In nucleotides, the CDR3 is TGTGCCAGCAGCGGAGTGGACAGGGGTGGGACTGAAGCTTTCTTT.

This clone is medium-sized within its sample. The chain uses TRBV6-1 and TRBJ1-4; no clear D. Germline V gives CDR1 MNHNS, CDR2 SASEGT. The V and J ends lost 0 bases and 12 bases respectively, with 8 bases between them. The length of the CDR3 is 12 residues. CDR3 sequence (DNA): TGTGCCAGCAGTGAAGCGAGAGTGGAACTGTTTTTT. This gives the protein CASSEARVELFF.